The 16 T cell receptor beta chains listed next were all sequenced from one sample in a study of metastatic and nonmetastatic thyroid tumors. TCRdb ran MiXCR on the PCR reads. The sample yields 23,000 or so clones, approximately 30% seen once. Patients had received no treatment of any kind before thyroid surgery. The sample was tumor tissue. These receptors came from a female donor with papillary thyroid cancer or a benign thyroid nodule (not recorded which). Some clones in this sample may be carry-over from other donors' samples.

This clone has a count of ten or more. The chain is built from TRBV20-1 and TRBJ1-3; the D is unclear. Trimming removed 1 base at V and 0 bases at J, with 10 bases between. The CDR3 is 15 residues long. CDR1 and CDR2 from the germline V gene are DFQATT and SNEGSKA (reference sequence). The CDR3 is CSARVKPSSGNTIYF. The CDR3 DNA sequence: TGCAGTGCTAGAGTGAAACCGAGCTCTGGAAACACCATATATTTT.

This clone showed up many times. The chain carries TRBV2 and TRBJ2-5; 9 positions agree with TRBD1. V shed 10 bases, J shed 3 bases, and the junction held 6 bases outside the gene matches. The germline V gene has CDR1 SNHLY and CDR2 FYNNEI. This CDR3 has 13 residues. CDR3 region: CATGQGIEETQYF. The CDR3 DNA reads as TGTGCCACCGGACAGGGGATAGAAGAGACCCAGTACTTC.

CDR3 residues: CASSSLSRYEQYF. Written as DNA, the CDR3 is TGTGCCAGCAGCTCCCTATCGCGTTACGAGCAGTACTTC. The rearrangement joins TRBV7-9 to TRBJ2-7; D uncertain. V was shortened by 4 bases and J by 4 bases, with 11 bases between the two germline ends. Germline CDR1 and CDR2: SEHNR and FQNEAQ (reference sequence). This CDR3 is built from 13 residues.

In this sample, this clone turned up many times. The CDR3 sequence: CASSDPSGDNYGYTF. CDR3 DNA sequence: TGTGCCAGCAGTGACCCCTCAGGGGACAACTATGGCTACACCTTC. This rearrangement joins TRBV25-1 to TRBJ1-2, with D maybe TRBD1 (6 bases). Germline loops: CDR1 MGHDK, CDR2 SYGVNS. The CDR3 length is 15 residues. V dropped 3 bases and J dropped 2 bases, with 13 bases sitting between them.

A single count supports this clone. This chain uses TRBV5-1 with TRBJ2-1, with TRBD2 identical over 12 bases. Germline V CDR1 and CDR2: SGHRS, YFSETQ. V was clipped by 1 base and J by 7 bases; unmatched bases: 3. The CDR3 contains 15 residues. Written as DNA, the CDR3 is TGCGCCAGCAGCTTGCTAGCGGGAGGGCGGAATGAGCAGTTCTTC. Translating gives CASSLLAGGRNEQFF.

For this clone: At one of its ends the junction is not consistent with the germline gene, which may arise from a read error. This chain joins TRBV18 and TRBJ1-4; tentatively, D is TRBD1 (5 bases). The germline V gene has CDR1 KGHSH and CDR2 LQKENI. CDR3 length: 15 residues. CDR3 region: CACSFGTGKNEKLFF. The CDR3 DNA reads TGTGCCTGCTCATTTGGTACAGGAAAGAATGAAAAACTGTTTTTT.

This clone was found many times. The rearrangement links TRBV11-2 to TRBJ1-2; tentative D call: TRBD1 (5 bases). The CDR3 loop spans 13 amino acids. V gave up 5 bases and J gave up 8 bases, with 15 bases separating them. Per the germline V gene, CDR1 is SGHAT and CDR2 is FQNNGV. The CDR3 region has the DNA TGTGCCAGCAGCCGAGCTACCAGGACAGGCTACACCTTC. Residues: CASSRATRTGYTF.

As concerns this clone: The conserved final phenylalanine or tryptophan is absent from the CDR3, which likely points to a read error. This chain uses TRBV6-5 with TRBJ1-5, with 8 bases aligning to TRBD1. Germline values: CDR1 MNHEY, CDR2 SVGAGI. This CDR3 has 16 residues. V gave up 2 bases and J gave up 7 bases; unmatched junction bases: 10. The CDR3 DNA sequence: TGTGCCAGCAGTTACGACACCGGGACAGGTGGACAGCCCCAGCATCTT. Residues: CASSYDTGTGGQPQHL.

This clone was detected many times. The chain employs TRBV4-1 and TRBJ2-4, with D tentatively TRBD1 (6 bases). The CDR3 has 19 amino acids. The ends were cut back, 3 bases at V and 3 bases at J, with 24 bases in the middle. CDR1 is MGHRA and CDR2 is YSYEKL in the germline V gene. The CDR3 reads CASSHFLVETGLGKNIQYF. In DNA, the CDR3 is TGCGCCAGCAGCCATTTCTTGGTTGAGACAGGTTTAGGCAAAAACATTCAGTACTTC.

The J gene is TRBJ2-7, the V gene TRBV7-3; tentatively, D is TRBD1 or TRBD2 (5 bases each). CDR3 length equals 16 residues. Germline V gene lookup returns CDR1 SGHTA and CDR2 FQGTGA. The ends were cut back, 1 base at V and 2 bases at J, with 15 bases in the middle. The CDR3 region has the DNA TGTGCCAGCAGCTTAATGGCGGGTGACAGACCCTACGAGCAGTACTTC. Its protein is CASSLMAGDRPYEQYF.

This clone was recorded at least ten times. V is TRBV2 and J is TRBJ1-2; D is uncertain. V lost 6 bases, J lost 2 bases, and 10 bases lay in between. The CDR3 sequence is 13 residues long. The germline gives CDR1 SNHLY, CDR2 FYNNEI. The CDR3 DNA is TGTGCCAGCAGGCCGACGGGGAACTATGGCTACACCTTC. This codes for CASRPTGNYGYTF.

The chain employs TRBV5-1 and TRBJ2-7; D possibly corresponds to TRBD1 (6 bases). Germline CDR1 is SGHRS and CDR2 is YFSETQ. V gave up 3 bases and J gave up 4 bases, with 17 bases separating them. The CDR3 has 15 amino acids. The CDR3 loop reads CASSSTGTIEYEQYF. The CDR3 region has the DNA TGCGCCAGCAGCTCCACCGGGACAATAGAATACGAGCAGTACTTC.

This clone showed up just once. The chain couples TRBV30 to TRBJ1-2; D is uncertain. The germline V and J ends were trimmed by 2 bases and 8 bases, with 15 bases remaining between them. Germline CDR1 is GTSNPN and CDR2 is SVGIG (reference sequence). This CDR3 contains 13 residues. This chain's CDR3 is CAWSIGRAMGYTF. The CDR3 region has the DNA TGTGCCTGGAGTATCGGGAGAGCCATGGGCTACACCTTC. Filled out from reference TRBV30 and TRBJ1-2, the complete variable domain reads SQTIHQWPATLVQPVGSPLSLECTVEGTSNPNLYWYRQAAGRGLQLLFYSVGIGQISSEVPQNLSASRPQDRQFILSSKKLLLSDSGFYLCAWSIGRAMGYTFGSGTRLTVV.

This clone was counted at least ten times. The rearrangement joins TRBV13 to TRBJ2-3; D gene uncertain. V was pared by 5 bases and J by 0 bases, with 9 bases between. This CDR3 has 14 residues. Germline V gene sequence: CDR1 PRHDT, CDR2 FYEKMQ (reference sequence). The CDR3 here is CASSPKDSTDTQYF. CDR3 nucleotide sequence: TGTGCCAGCAGCCCGAAGGACAGCACAGATACGCAGTATTTT.

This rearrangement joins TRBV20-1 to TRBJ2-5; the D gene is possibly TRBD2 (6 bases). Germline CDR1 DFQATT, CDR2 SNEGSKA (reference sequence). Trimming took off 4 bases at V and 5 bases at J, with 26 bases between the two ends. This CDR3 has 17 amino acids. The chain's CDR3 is CSATPFGSFAFWETQYF. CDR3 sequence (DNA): TGCAGTGCTACCCCCTTCGGGAGCTTCGCGTTTTGGGAGACCCAGTACTTC.

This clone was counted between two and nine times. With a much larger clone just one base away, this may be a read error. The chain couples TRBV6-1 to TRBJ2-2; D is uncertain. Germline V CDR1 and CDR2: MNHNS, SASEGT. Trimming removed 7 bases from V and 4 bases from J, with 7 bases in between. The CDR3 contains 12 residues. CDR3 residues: CASIQTTGELFF. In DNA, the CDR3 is TGTGCCAGCATCCAAACCACCGGGGAGCTGTTTTTT.